This is a list of T cell receptor beta chains from one sample in a study of cytomegalovirus exposure and HLA in healthy donors. Repertoires were generated with immunoSEQ multiplex PCR, while TCRdb's copy carries only in-frame clones and drops some. There are 160,000 or so clones in the sample; around 88% occur only once, and under 2% lies in the top ten. Material: PBMCs. These receptors were obtained from a woman aged 18-29 years in good health and CMV-seronegative. CDR3s include the opening cysteine and the closing phenylalanine or tryptophan. The order of the fields is J gene, clone size, V gene, D gene, CDR3 DNA, CDR3 protein. A D gene is named only where the DNA matches it firmly. Some rows mark clone size as missing; the rest say once, few, many or name a class of expanded clone.

j_gene: TRBJ2-2
abundance: few
v_gene: TRBV10-3
d_gene: -
CDR3nt: TGTGCCATCAAAGCCGGGACAACAGACACCGGGGAGCTGTTTTTT
CDR3aa: CAIKAGTTDTGELFF

j_gene: TRBJ2-2
abundance: -
v_gene: TRBV19
d_gene: TRBD2
CDR3nt: TGTGCCAGTCTAGCGGGGGGCTCTAACACCGGGGAGCTGTTTTTT
CDR3aa: CASLAGGSNTGELFF

j_gene: TRBJ1-1
abundance: -
v_gene: TRBV10-3
d_gene: TRBD1
CDR3nt: TGTGCCATCAGCCTGACCCAGGGACAGGGTTTTGCTGAAGCTTTCTTT
CDR3aa: CAISLTQGQGFAEAFF

j_gene: TRBJ1-2
abundance: -
v_gene: TRBV9
d_gene: -
CDR3nt: TGTGCCAGCAGCGTAGCTCGGACAGAACCCTCCTATGGCTACACCTTC
CDR3aa: CASSVARTEPSYGYTF

j_gene: TRBJ2-1
abundance: -
v_gene: TRBV27
d_gene: TRBD2
CDR3nt: TGTGCCACAACCGCCGGGGGAGCGGGGAAGGGTGAGCAGTTCTTC
CDR3aa: CATTAGGAGKGEQFF

j_gene: TRBJ2-1
abundance: -
v_gene: TRBV11-2
d_gene: TRBD2
CDR3nt: TGTGCCAGCAGCTCCTCATCTTTAGCGGGAGAGGGTGAGCAGTTCTTC
CDR3aa: CASSSSSLAGEGEQFF

j_gene: TRBJ1-2
abundance: -
v_gene: TRBV30
d_gene: -
CDR3nt: TGTGCCTGGAGTACAGGGAGCGGCTACACCTTC
CDR3aa: CAWSTGSGYTF

j_gene: TRBJ2-2
abundance: -
v_gene: TRBV27
d_gene: TRBD1
CDR3nt: TGTGCCAGCAGTTTCCTAGTAGGGACAGTTAACACCGGGGAGCTGTTTTTT
CDR3aa: CASSFLVGTVNTGELFF

j_gene: TRBJ2-2
abundance: -
v_gene: TRBV10-3
d_gene: TRBD1
CDR3nt: TGTGCCATTCCCCAGCAGGGACAGGGGGCGACCGGGGAGCTGTTTTTT
CDR3aa: CAIPQQGQGATGELFF

j_gene: TRBJ2-3
abundance: -
v_gene: TRBV2
d_gene: TRBD1
CDR3nt: TGTGTCAGCACCGCCGGACAGGGCGGGGCAGATACGCAGTATTTT
CDR3aa: CVSTAGQGGADTQYF

j_gene: TRBJ2-3
abundance: -
v_gene: TRBV4-1
d_gene: TRBD2
CDR3nt: TGCGCCAGCAGCCCTTCGGGGGGGCGGACTCTCACAGATACGCAGTATTTT
CDR3aa: CASSPSGGRTLTDTQYF

j_gene: TRBJ1-2
abundance: -
v_gene: TRBV21-1
d_gene: -
CDR3nt: TGTGCCAGCATCCTAGACAGGATTAACTATGGCTACACCTTC
CDR3aa: CASILDRINYGYTF

j_gene: TRBJ1-1
abundance: -
v_gene: TRBV27
d_gene: -
CDR3nt: TGTGCCAGCAGGCAGGGCTCTTATACTGAAGCTTTCTTT
CDR3aa: CASRQGSYTEAFF

j_gene: TRBJ2-5
abundance: once
v_gene: TRBV10-3
d_gene: TRBD2
CDR3nt: TGTGCCATCAGTGGGGGGAGGGGACTGGGGAAAGAGACCCAGTACTTC
CDR3aa: CAISGGRGLGKETQYF

j_gene: TRBJ2-5
abundance: -
v_gene: TRBV9
d_gene: TRBD2
CDR3nt: TGTGCCAGCAGCGTAGGGCTAGCGGAAGAGACCCAGTACTTC
CDR3aa: CASSVGLAEETQYF

j_gene: TRBJ2-7
abundance: -
v_gene: TRBV29-1
d_gene: -
CDR3nt: TGCAGCGTTGAAGTCGGAGACGAGCAGTACTTC
CDR3aa: CSVEVGDEQYF

j_gene: TRBJ1-5
abundance: -
v_gene: TRBV6-5
d_gene: TRBD1
CDR3nt: TGTGCCAGCAGTTACCGCAGGGGGAACAATCAGCCCCAGCATTTT
CDR3aa: CASSYRRGNNQPQHF

j_gene: TRBJ2-7
abundance: -
v_gene: TRBV7-9
d_gene: -
CDR3nt: TGTGCCAGTGAGCGATCACCCTACGAGCAGTACTTC
CDR3aa: CASERSPYEQYF

j_gene: TRBJ1-3
abundance: few
v_gene: TRBV4-2
d_gene: -
CDR3nt: TGTGCCAGCGGTTCCGAGGGAAACACCATATATTTT
CDR3aa: CASGSEGNTIYF

j_gene: TRBJ1-2
abundance: -
v_gene: TRBV6-5
d_gene: TRBD1
CDR3nt: TGTGCCAGCAGTTACTCGCAGGGGGAATGGATCTATGGCTACACCTTC
CDR3aa: CASSYSQGEWIYGYTF

j_gene: TRBJ2-5
abundance: -
v_gene: TRBV30
d_gene: -
CDR3nt: TGTGCCTGGGTTATAGAGTGCCAAGAGACCCAGTACTTC
CDR3aa: CAWVIECQETQYF

j_gene: TRBJ2-7
abundance: -
v_gene: TRBV13
d_gene: TRBD2
CDR3nt: TGTGCCAGCAGCACCGCAGGGGCGGGAGGGCTCTCGGAGCAGTACTTC
CDR3aa: CASSTAGAGGLSEQYF

j_gene: TRBJ1-6
abundance: -
v_gene: TRBV5-1
d_gene: TRBD1
CDR3nt: TGCGCCAGCAGCCCGACAGGGTATGATGATTCACCCCTCCACTTT
CDR3aa: CASSPTGYDDSPLHF

j_gene: TRBJ1-1
abundance: -
v_gene: TRBV6-7
d_gene: -
CDR3nt: TGTGCCAGCAGTTACTTTTACCCGGGAGCTTTCTTT
CDR3aa: CASSYFYPGAFF